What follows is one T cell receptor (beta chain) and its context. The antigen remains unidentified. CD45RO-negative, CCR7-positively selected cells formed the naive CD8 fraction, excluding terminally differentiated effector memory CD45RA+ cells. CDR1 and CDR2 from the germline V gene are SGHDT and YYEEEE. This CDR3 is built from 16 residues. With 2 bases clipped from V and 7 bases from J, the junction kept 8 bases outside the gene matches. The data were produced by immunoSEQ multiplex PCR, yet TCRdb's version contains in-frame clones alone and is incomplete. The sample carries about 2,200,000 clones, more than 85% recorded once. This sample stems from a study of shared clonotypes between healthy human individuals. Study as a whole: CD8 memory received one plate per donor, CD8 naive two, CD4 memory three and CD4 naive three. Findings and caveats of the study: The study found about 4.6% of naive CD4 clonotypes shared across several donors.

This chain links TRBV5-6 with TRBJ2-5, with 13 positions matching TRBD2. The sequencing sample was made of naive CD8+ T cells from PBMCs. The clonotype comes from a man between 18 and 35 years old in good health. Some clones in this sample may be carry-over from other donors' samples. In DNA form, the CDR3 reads TGTGCCAGCAGCTTAGGGACTAGCGGGATCTTCGGGACCCAGTACTTC. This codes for CASSLGTSGIFGTQYF.